The 27 T cell receptor beta chains below were found in one sample sequenced in a study of T cell repertoires in cytomegalovirus infection. TCRdb recomputed calls from the reads with MiXCR, one row per CDR3 protein. The sample gives approximately 490,000 distinct CDR3 sequences, approximately 10% of which show up once; roughly 10% is in the top ten. The sequenced sample was PBMCs. Receptor source: a human donor in good health (CMV status not recorded). Some clones in this sample may be carry-over from other donors' samples.

This clonotype was counted a few times. The chain recombines TRBV5-1 with TRBJ2-1; either TRBD1 or TRBD2 may supply D (5 bases each). Trimming took 0 bases from V and 7 from J, leaving 20 bases between them. Germline CDR1 SGHRS, CDR2 YFSETQ. CDR3 length: 17 residues. CDR3 in DNA: TGCGCCAGCAGCTTGGAAGGCTCTCAGGGAGAGGAAAATGAGCAGTTCTTC. Translated, it gives CASSLEGSQGEENEQFF.

The rearrangement uses TRBV7-9 and TRBJ2-1, with TRBD1 matching over 10 bases. This CDR3 contains 17 residues. Germline V gives CDR1 SEHNR, CDR2 FQNEAQ (reference sequence). The trim removed 0 bases at V and 5 bases at J, leaving 7 bases unmatched. CDR3 coding DNA: TGTGCCAGCAGCTTAGCGTCCGGGACAGGGGTGGACAATGAGCAGTTCTTC. It specifies CASSLASGTGVDNEQFF.

This clonotype showed up many times. This chain uses TRBV4-2 with TRBJ1-5; 7 bases fit TRBD1. CDR1 is LGHNA, CDR2 YNFKEQ, per germline. The CDR3 sequence is 14 residues long. Trimming removed 4 bases from V and 6 bases from J; junction bases left unmatched: 6. CDR3 DNA: TGTGCCAGCAGCCCGTCCCGGGACAGTCAGCCCCAGCATTTT. Translation gives CASSPSRDSQPQHF.

This clonotype was observed a single time. The rearrangement links TRBV5-1 to TRBJ2-7; D is unclear. The V gene's germline CDR1 is SGHRS and CDR2 YFSETQ. Trimming took 4 bases from V and 9 from J, leaving 14 bases between them. The CDR3 runs 12 residues. This chain's CDR3 is CASSPDLSGQYF. The CDR3 DNA follows: TGCGCCAGCAGCCCCGACCTCTCCGGGCAGTACTTC.

This clonotype has ten or more counts. The chain joins TRBV7-6 to TRBJ2-5; D might be TRBD1 or TRBD2, each matching 5 bases. Germline V gene lookup returns CDR1 SGHVS and CDR2 FNYEAQ. The CDR3 extends over 13 amino acids. Between the trimmed V and J ends, which lost 2 bases and 7 bases, there was a span of 11 bases. In DNA form, the CDR3 reads TGTGCCAGCAGCTTATCCCATGGGGGGACCCAGTACTTC. Translating it yields CASSLSHGGTQYF.

This clonotype occurred a few times. The rearrangement links TRBV29-1 to TRBJ1-1; D gene uncertain. Looked up from germline, CDR1 is SQVTM and CDR2 is ANQGSEA. The V gene lost 7 bases and the J gene lost 0 bases, with 18 bases spanning the gap. The CDR3 has 15 residues. The CDR3 DNA follows: TGCAGCGCCATCCCAACGGCAGCCATGAACACTGAAGCTTTCTTT. Translated: CSAIPTAAMNTEAFF.

The chain has TRBV5-4 and TRBJ1-2; D is unresolved. The CDR3 runs 13 residues. V was shortened by 1 base and J by 1 base, with 5 bases between the two germline ends. Germline V lookup: CDR1 SGHNT, CDR2 YYREEE (reference sequence). As DNA, the CDR3 is TGTGCCAGCAGCTTGAATCATAACTATGGCTACACCTTC. Its protein is CASSLNHNYGYTF.

This clonotype was seen ten or more times. The CDR3 sequence is CASSMTTVREAFF. The CDR3 nucleotides are TGTGCCAGCAGCATGACAACGGTGAGGGAGGCTTTCTTT. The V and J genes are TRBV11-2 and TRBJ1-1; no firm D call. The CDR3 is 13 amino acids. Germline V gene sequence: CDR1 SGHAT, CDR2 FQNNGV. V was clipped by 5 bases and J by 11 bases, with 18 bases between them.

This clonotype was recorded many times. The CDR3 DNA follows: TGTGCCAGCAGCCGAACTTTGCACGGGAGCTCCTACAATGAGCAGTTCTTC. Protein product: CASSRTLHGSSYNEQFF. This sequence joins TRBV6-5 and TRBJ2-1, with D possibly being TRBD2 (6 bases). CDR1 and CDR2 from the germline V gene are MNHEY and SVGAGI. This CDR3 is built from 17 residues. V shed 6 bases and J shed 0 bases, with 18 bases lying between them.

This clonotype was detected ten times or more. The chain carries TRBV18 and TRBJ1-6; the D gene is possibly TRBD1 (6 bases). The V gene's germline CDR1 is KGHSH and CDR2 LQKENI. The CDR3 runs 18 residues. The V gene lost 6 bases and the J gene lost 0 bases, with 18 bases spanning the gap. CDR3 nucleotide sequence: TGTGCCAGCTCGACACGAGGGTTGGACAGCTCCTATAATTCACCCCTCCACTTT. Translation gives CASSTRGLDSSYNSPLHF. Full variable domain (rest looked up from reference TRBV18 and TRBJ1-6): NAGVMQNPRHLVRRRGQEARLRCSPMKGHSHVYWYRQLPEEGLKFMVYLQKENIIDESGMPKERFSAEFPKEGPSILRIQQVVRGDSAAYFCASSTRGLDSSYNSPLHFGNGTRLTVT.

This CDR3 reads CSASRRGDEQFF. The CDR3 DNA follows: TGCAGTGCTAGTCGCCGGGGGGATGAGCAGTTCTTC. The V gene is TRBV20-1, the J gene TRBJ2-1, with TRBD2 matching over 7 bases. This CDR3 comprises 12 residues. Looked up from germline, CDR1 is DFQATT and CDR2 is SNEGSKA (reference sequence). V gave up 3 bases and J gave up 8 bases; unmatched junction bases: 4.

This clonotype has just a few counts. The chain combines TRBV20-1 with TRBJ1-2, with D tentatively TRBD1 (5 bases). Trimming left V 0 bases short and J 8 bases short, with 16 bases between. Germline V gives CDR1 DFQATT, CDR2 SNEGSKA (reference sequence). The length of the CDR3 is 14 residues. The CDR3 spells CSARDPPGEKGYTF. The CDR3 bases are TGCAGTGCTAGAGATCCGCCGGGGGAGAAAGGCTACACCTTC.

This clonotype came up many times. The chain uses TRBV5-1 and TRBJ2-6; TRBD2 matches at 15 bases. This CDR3 comprises 17 residues. V lost 4 bases to trimming and J lost 3 bases; unmatched junction nucleotides: 2. The germline V gene has CDR1 SGHRS and CDR2 YFSETQ. The chain's CDR3 is CASSQGLAGGGANVLTF. CDR3 in DNA: TGCGCCAGCAGCCAGGGACTAGCGGGAGGTGGGGCCAACGTCCTGACTTTC. Variable domain in full (rest from reference TRBV5-1 and TRBJ2-6): KAGVTQTPRYLIKTRGQQVTLSCSPISGHRSVSWYQQTPGQGLQFLFEYFSETQRNKGNFPGRFSGRQFSNSRSEMNVSTLELGDSALYLCASSQGLAGGGANVLTFGAGSRLTVL.

The chain couples TRBV15 to TRBJ1-4, with D unresolved. The CDR3 covers 12 residues. Germline CDR1 reads LNHNV; CDR2 reads YYDKDF (reference sequence). Trimming took 1 base from V and 7 from J, leaving 4 bases between them. The CDR3 loop reads CATSRGFEKLFF. DNA for the CDR3: TGTGCCACCAGCAGAGGATTTGAAAAACTGTTTTTT.

This clonotype has just a few counts. This chain joins TRBV12-3 or TRBV12-4 and TRBJ2-5, with D possibly matching TRBD1 (6 bases). V was shortened by 6 bases and J by 5 bases, with 13 bases between the two germline ends. CDR3 length: 13 residues. This chain's CDR3 is CASRPTGLETQYF. The CDR3 DNA sequence: TGTGCCAGCAGGCCTACAGGGTTGGAGACCCAGTACTTC.

This clonotype came up many times. The gene calls are TRBV28 and TRBJ1-2; no reliable D call. Germline-derived CDR1 and CDR2 are MDHEN and SYDVKM. Trimming removed 6 bases from V and 5 bases from J, with 13 bases in between. The CDR3 is 13 residues long. CDR3 sequence: CASRPGSGYGYTF. The DNA of the CDR3 is TGTGCCAGCAGACCAGGCTCGGGATATGGCTACACCTTC.

This clonotype was seen at least ten times. This CDR3 is CASSLRRDQPQHF. CDR3 in DNA: TGTGCCAGCAGTTTACGGAGGGACCAGCCCCAGCATTTT. V usage is TRBV12-3 or TRBV12-4 and J usage is TRBJ1-5, with D maybe TRBD1 (5 bases). The CDR3 sequence is 13 residues long. Trimming removed 2 bases from V and 7 bases from J, with 9 bases in between.

Many counts were recorded for this clonotype. The chain joins TRBV7-9 to TRBJ1-2; tentatively, D is TRBD1 (5 bases). Trimming took 5 bases from V and 4 from J, leaving 14 bases between them. Germline loops: CDR1 SEHNR, CDR2 FQNEAQ (reference sequence). There are 14 residues in the CDR3. The chain's CDR3 is CASSHDSMIYGYTF. DNA of the CDR3: TGTGCCAGCAGCCACGACAGTATGATCTATGGCTACACCTTC.

Ten or more counts support this clonotype. The chain recombines TRBV19 with TRBJ2-2; D not certain. CDR3 length: 13 residues. Germline V gene sequence: CDR1 LNHDA, CDR2 SQIVND (reference sequence). Trimming removed 5 bases from V and 8 bases from J, with 12 bases in between. CDR3 in amino acids: CASSLSSGGELFF. The CDR3 DNA reads as TGTGCCAGTAGTCTCAGCTCAGGTGGGGAGCTGTTTTTT.

This clonotype was observed at least ten times. The V and J genes are TRBV4-2 and TRBJ2-2; 12 nucleotides align to TRBD2. CDR1 LGHNA and CDR2 YNFKEQ come from the germline V gene. After removal of 3 bases from V and 4 bases from J, the junction contained 3 bases not matched to a gene. The CDR3 loop spans 16 amino acids. The CDR3 loop reads CASSHVTSGSTGELFF. DNA for the CDR3: TGTGCCAGCAGCCACGTGACTAGCGGGAGCACCGGGGAGCTGTTTTTT.

Many counts were recorded for this clonotype. V usage is TRBV19 and J usage is TRBJ1-2; D might be TRBD1 (6 bases). Germline V gene lookup returns CDR1 LNHDA and CDR2 SQIVND (reference sequence). The CDR3 length is 15 residues. V lost 1 base, J lost 8 bases, and 17 bases lay in between. The CDR3 DNA reads TGTGCCAGTAGTATAGCTGCACAGGGAATTCGGGGCTACACCTTC. It is translated as CASSIAAQGIRGYTF.

This clonotype was recorded at least ten times. The chain employs TRBV19 and TRBJ1-2; weak D call: TRBD1 (5 bases). The V end was cut by 3 bases, the J end by 5 bases, with 13 bases between. The germline CDR1 and CDR2 sequences are LNHDA and SQIVND (reference sequence). There are 14 residues in the CDR3. The chain's CDR3 is CASSIGHRPYGYTF. CDR3 bases: TGTGCCAGTAGTATCGGACACAGACCATATGGCTACACCTTC.

This clonotype has a count of ten or more. J is TRBJ2-4 and V is TRBV12-3 or TRBV12-4; 10 positions match TRBD1. The CDR3 covers 16 residues. V shed 3 bases, J shed 2 bases, and the junction held 4 bases outside the gene matches. The CDR3 nucleotides read TGTGCCAGCAGTTTGGAGGGACAGGGGTCCAAAAACATTCAGTACTTC. Protein product: CASSLEGQGSKNIQYF.

This clonotype has just a few counts. The rearrangement uses TRBV20-1 and TRBJ2-2, with 7 bases that match TRBD1. Per germline, CDR1 DFQATT and CDR2 SNEGSKA (reference sequence). V was pared by 0 bases and J by 1 base, with 8 bases of the junction left unmatched. This CDR3 is 17 amino acids long. The CDR3 spells CSARDPDRVKNTGELFF. The CDR3 bases are TGCAGTGCTAGAGATCCCGACAGGGTGAAGAACACCGGGGAGCTGTTTTTT.

This clonotype has ten or more counts. The chain couples TRBV7-9 to TRBJ1-2, with no clear D. Germline CDR1 and CDR2: SEHNR and FQNEAQ (reference sequence). The CDR3 extends over 15 amino acids. Trimming shortened V by 5 bases and J by 0 bases, and 13 bases separated the two germline ends. The CDR3 loop reads CASSGNKTPNYGYTF. CDR3 DNA sequence: TGTGCCAGCAGCGGTAACAAAACACCTAACTATGGCTACACCTTC.

There are many counts of this clonotype. CDR3 sequence (DNA): TGTGCCAGCAGCTCACAGGGTGGGAGGTACGAGCAGTACTTC. It encodes CASSSQGGRYEQYF. The chain links TRBV11-2 to TRBJ2-7; D is tentatively TRBD1 or TRBD2 (6 bases each). The CDR3 totals 14 residues. Looked up from germline, CDR1 is SGHAT and CDR2 is FQNNGV. V was cut by 4 bases and J by 4 bases, with 14 bases left in between.

This clonotype occurred many times. The V and J genes are TRBV15 and TRBJ1-6; D gene uncertain. The CDR3 consists of 15 residues. Between the trimmed V and J ends, which lost 0 bases and 11 bases, there was a span of 14 bases. Per germline, CDR1 LNHNV and CDR2 YYDKDF (reference sequence). CDR3 coding DNA: TGTGCCACCAGCAGAGAGACGCCAGGATTGACACCCCTCCACTTT. As protein: CATSRETPGLTPLHF.